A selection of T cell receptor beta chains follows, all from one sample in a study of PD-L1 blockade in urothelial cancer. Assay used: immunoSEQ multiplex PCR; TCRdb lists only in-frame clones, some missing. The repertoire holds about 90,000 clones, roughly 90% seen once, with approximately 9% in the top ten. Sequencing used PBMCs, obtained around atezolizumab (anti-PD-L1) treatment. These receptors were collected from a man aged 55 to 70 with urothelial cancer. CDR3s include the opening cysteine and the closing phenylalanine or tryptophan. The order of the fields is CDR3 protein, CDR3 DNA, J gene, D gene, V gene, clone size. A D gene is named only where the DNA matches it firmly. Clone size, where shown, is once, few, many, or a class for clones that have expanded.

CDR3aa: CATQPGGVQETQYF; CDR3nt: TGCGCCACCCAACCGGGTGGAGTACAAGAGACCCAGTACTTC; j_gene: TRBJ2-5; d_gene: .; v_gene: TRBV5-1; abundance: once
CDR3aa: CASSVGGTGGNIQYF; CDR3nt: TGTGCCAGCAGCGTAGGGGGGACAGGCGGGAACATTCAGTACTTC; j_gene: TRBJ2-4; d_gene: TRBD1; v_gene: TRBV9; abundance: .
CDR3aa: CASRWRLAVYEQYF; CDR3nt: TGTGCTAGCAGATGGCGACTAGCGGTATACGAGCAGTACTTC; j_gene: TRBJ2-7; d_gene: TRBD2; v_gene: TRBV2; abundance: .
CDR3aa: CASSSTALDTGELFF; CDR3nt: TGTGCCAGCAGCTCGACAGCTCTCGACACCGGGGAGCTGTTTTTT; j_gene: TRBJ2-2; d_gene: .; v_gene: TRBV5-4; abundance: .
CDR3aa: CASSPTGGANQPQHF; CDR3nt: TGTGCCAGCAGCCCCACAGGGGGCGCCAATCAGCCCCAGCATTTT; j_gene: TRBJ1-5; d_gene: TRBD1; v_gene: TRBV7-2; abundance: .
CDR3aa: CASSSGIKYRDSTDTQYF; CDR3nt: TGTGCCAGCAGCTCAGGAATTAAATACAGGGACAGCACAGATACGCAGTATTTT; j_gene: TRBJ2-3; d_gene: .; v_gene: TRBV7-8; abundance: .
CDR3aa: CSVATPTGGPDTQYF; CDR3nt: TGCAGCGTAGCCACCCCGACAGGGGGGCCAGATACGCAGTATTTT; j_gene: TRBJ2-3; d_gene: TRBD1; v_gene: TRBV29-1; abundance: .
CDR3aa: CASSETGFRMGTNEKLFF; CDR3nt: TGCGCCAGCAGCGAGACAGGGTTTAGGATGGGAACTAATGAAAAACTGTTTTTT; j_gene: TRBJ1-4; d_gene: TRBD1; v_gene: TRBV5-1; abundance: .
CDR3aa: CASSLFRASTNTDTQYF; CDR3nt: TGTGCCAGCAGCTTATTTCGGGCTAGCACGAACACAGATACGCAGTATTTT; j_gene: TRBJ2-3; d_gene: .; v_gene: TRBV13; abundance: .
CDR3aa: CASRPSPQGSTDTQYF; CDR3nt: TGTGCCAGCAGGCCCTCACCACAGGGGTCCACAGATACGCAGTATTTT; j_gene: TRBJ2-3; d_gene: TRBD1; v_gene: TRBV7-2; abundance: .
CDR3aa: CASSDSTGAKTYEQYF; CDR3nt: TGTGCCAGCAGTGACTCCACAGGGGCTAAAACCTACGAGCAGTACTTC; j_gene: TRBJ2-7; d_gene: TRBD1; v_gene: TRBV25-1; abundance: .
CDR3aa: CASSPGLAGAGEQFF; CDR3nt: TGTGCCAGCTCACCAGGACTAGCGGGAGCTGGGGAGCAGTTCTTC; j_gene: TRBJ2-1; d_gene: TRBD2; v_gene: TRBV18; abundance: .
CDR3aa: CASSQVIQGARNSPLHF; CDR3nt: TGCGCCAGCAGCCAGGTGATACAGGGGGCGCGGAATTCACCCCTCCACTTT; j_gene: TRBJ1-6; d_gene: TRBD1; v_gene: TRBV4-1; abundance: .
CDR3aa: CASSGSKETQYF; CDR3nt: TGTGCCAGTAGTGGCTCAAAAGAGACCCAGTACTTC; j_gene: TRBJ2-5; d_gene: .; v_gene: TRBV19; abundance: once
CDR3aa: CASRVGLAYEQYF; CDR3nt: TGTGCCAGCAGGGTGGGCTTAGCCTACGAGCAGTACTTC; j_gene: TRBJ2-7; d_gene: .; v_gene: TRBV6-1; abundance: once